The rows below give T cell receptor beta chains drawn from one sample of a study of molecular identifiers for immune sequencing clone quantification. TCRdb re-derived calls from the PCR reads in MiXCR, one entry per CDR3 protein. This sample carries 550,000 to 750,000 distinct CDR3 sequences, less than 20% of them seen once, and the ten largest clones take 0.85%. The sample comprised naive CD8+ T cells from blood, with Jurkat cell RNA spiked in. These receptors were taken from a human donor in good health. Some libraries in this study had Jurkat cell RNA spiked in. CDR3s include the opening cysteine and the closing phenylalanine or tryptophan. D genes are given only for firm matches. Where a row states a size, it is once, few, many or the class of an expanded clone; other rows omit it.

v_call: TRBV6-6
d_call: .
clone_size: many
j_call: TRBJ2-3
cdr3_nt: TGTGCCAGCAGTTACTCTTCTAGGGAGACAGATACGCAGTATTTT
cdr3_aa: CASSYSSRETDTQYF

v_call: TRBV27
d_call: .
clone_size: .
j_call: TRBJ1-1
cdr3_nt: TGTGCCAGCAGTCTCGGCGCCTCGTCTTTCTTT
cdr3_aa: CASSLGASSFF

v_call: TRBV5-1
d_call: TRBD2
clone_size: many
j_call: TRBJ2-3
cdr3_nt: TGCGCCAGCAGCTTGTTGCGGGGGGGCTACACAGATACGCAGTATTTT
cdr3_aa: CASSLLRGGYTDTQYF

v_call: TRBV28
d_call: .
clone_size: many
j_call: TRBJ1-5
cdr3_nt: TGTGCCAGCAGTTGGACAGTTTATAGCAATCAGCCCCAGCATTTT
cdr3_aa: CASSWTVYSNQPQHF

v_call: TRBV7-9
d_call: .
clone_size: .
j_call: TRBJ1-2
cdr3_nt: TGTGCCAGCAGCTTATGGGACGGTGACTATGGCTACACCTTC
cdr3_aa: CASSLWDGDYGYTF

v_call: TRBV12-3/TRBV12-4
d_call: TRBD2
clone_size: many
j_call: TRBJ2-1
cdr3_nt: TGTGCCAGCAAGAGGCTAGCGGGGGAGTCGGAGCAGTTCTTC
cdr3_aa: CASKRLAGESEQFF

v_call: TRBV7-9
d_call: .
clone_size: many
j_call: TRBJ1-1
cdr3_nt: TGTGCCGTCCCGGGCCTAATGAACACTGAAGCTTTCTTT
cdr3_aa: CAVPGLMNTEAFF

v_call: TRBV4-3
d_call: TRBD1
clone_size: many
j_call: TRBJ1-1
cdr3_nt: TGCGCCAGCAGCCAAGCCACAGGGGGCGGCACTGAAGCTTTCTTT
cdr3_aa: CASSQATGGGTEAFF

v_call: TRBV19
d_call: .
clone_size: few
j_call: TRBJ1-1
cdr3_nt: TGTGCCAGTAGTATAGATGGACCCGAGAACACTGAAGCTTTCTTT
cdr3_aa: CASSIDGPENTEAFF

v_call: TRBV6-6
d_call: TRBD1
clone_size: many
j_call: TRBJ2-1
cdr3_nt: TGTGCCAGCAGTCCTCGCCCGGGACAGGGGCCCTACAATGAGCAGTTCTTC
cdr3_aa: CASSPRPGQGPYNEQFF

v_call: TRBV7-2
d_call: .
clone_size: many
j_call: TRBJ2-5
cdr3_nt: TGTGCCAGCAGCTCGCCGACGGGACGAGAGACCCAGTACTTC
cdr3_aa: CASSSPTGRETQYF

v_call: TRBV6-2/TRBV6-3
d_call: .
clone_size: many
j_call: TRBJ2-7
cdr3_nt: TGTGCCAGCAACAATCCAATTGACACCGCCTCCTACGAGCAGTACTTC
cdr3_aa: CASNNPIDTASYEQYF

v_call: TRBV7-9
d_call: .
clone_size: many
j_call: TRBJ1-3
cdr3_nt: TGTGCCAGCAACGGAGGGGCCAGCTCTGGAAACACCATATATTTT
cdr3_aa: CASNGGASSGNTIYF

v_call: TRBV5-1
d_call: TRBD2
clone_size: many
j_call: TRBJ2-3
cdr3_nt: TGCGCCAGCAGCTTGATTGGACTAGCGGAGTACACAGATACGCAGTATTTT
cdr3_aa: CASSLIGLAEYTDTQYF